The T cell receptor (beta chain) under discussion was sequenced for a study of blood T cells in healthy people across ages. A sample-barcoded 5' primer and a J-beta primer mix were used in a second PCR of roughly 6 to 11 cycles. Each cDNA molecule was tagged by a template-switch adaptor that had 12 random nucleotides. One entry per CDR3 protein, called by TCRdb with MiXCR from the 5' RACE reads. The sample has about 1.8 million distinct CDR3 sequences; about 49% are singletons. The CDR3 has 13 residues. The V gene lost 3 bases and the J gene lost 7 bases, with 10 bases spanning the gap. From germline, CDR1 is SGHAT and CDR2 FQDESV (reference sequence).

This TCR derives from a middle-aged woman in good health. The sequencing input was blood. The V and J genes are TRBV11-1 and TRBJ2-1, with a possible D match to TRBD2 (5 bases). The CDR3 loop reads CASSLDKRNEQFF. The CDR3 nucleotides are TGTGCCAGCAGCTTGGATAAGCGGAATGAGCAGTTCTTC.